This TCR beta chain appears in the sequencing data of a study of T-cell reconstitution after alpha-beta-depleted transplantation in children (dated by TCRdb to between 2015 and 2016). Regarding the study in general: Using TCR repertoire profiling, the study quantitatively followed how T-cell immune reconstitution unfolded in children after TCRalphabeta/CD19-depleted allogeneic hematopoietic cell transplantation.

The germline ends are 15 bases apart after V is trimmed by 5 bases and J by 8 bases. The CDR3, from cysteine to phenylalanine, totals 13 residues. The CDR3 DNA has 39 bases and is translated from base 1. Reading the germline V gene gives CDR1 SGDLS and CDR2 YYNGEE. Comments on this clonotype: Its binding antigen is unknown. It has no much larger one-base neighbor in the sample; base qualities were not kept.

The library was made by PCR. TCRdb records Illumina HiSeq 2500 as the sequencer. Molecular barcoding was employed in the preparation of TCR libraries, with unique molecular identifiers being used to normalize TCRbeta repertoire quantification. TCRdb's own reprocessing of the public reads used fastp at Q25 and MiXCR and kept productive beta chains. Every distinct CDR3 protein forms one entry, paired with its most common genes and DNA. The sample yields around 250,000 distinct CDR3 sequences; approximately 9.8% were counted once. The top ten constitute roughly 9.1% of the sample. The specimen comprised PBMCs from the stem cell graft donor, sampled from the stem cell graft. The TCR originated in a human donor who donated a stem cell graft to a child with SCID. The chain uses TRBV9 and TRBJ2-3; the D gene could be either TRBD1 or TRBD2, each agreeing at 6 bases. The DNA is TGTGCCAGCAGTGGAGGGGGATGGGGTACGCAGTATTTT. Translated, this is CASSGGGWGTQYF.